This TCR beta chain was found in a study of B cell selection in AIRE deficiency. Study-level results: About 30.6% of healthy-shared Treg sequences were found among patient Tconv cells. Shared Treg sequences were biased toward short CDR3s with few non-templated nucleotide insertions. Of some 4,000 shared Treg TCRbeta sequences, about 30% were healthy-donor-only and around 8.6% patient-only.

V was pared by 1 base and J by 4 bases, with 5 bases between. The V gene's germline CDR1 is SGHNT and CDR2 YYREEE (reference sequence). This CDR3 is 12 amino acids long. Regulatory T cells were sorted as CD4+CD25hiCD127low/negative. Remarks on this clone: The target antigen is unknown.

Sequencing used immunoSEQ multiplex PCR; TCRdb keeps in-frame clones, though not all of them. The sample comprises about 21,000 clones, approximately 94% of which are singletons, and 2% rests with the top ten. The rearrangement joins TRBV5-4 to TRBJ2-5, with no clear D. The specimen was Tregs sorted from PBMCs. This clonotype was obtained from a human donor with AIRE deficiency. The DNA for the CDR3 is TGTGCCAGCAGCTTGCCTCTAGAGACCCAGTACTTC. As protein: CASSLPLETQYF.